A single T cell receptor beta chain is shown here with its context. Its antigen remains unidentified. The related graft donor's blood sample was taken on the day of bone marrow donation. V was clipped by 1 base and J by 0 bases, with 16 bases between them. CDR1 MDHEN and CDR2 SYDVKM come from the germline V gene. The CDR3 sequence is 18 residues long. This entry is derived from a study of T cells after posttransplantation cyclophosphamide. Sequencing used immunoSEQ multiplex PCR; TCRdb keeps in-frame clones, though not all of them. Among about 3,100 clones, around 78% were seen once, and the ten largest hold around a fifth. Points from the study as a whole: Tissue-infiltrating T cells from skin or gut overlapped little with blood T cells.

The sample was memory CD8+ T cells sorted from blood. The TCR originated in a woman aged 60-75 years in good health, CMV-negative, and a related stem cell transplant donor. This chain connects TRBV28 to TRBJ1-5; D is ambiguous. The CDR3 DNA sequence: TGTGCCAGCAGTTTATCCGGGTGGTCGATGTATAGCAATCAGCCCCAGCATTTT. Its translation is CASSLSGWSMYSNQPQHF.